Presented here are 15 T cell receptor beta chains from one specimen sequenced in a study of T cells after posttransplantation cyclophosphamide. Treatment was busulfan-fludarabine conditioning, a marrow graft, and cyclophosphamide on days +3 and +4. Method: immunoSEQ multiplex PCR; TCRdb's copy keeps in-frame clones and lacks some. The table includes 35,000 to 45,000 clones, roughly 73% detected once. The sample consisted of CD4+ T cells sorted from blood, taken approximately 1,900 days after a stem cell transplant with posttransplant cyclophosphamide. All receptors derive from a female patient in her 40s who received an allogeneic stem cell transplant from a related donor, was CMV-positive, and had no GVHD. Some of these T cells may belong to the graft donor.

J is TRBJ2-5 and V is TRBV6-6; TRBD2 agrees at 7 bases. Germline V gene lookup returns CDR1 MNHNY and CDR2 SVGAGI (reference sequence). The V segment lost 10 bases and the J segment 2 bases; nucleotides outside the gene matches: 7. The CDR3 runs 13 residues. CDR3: CATLWGGQETQYF. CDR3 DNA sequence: TGTGCCACCCTGTGGGGGGGACAAGAGACCCAGTACTTC.

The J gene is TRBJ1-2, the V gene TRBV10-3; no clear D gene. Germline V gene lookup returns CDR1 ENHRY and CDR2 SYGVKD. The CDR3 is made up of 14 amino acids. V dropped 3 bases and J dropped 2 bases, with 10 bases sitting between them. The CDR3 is CAISDSTSNYGYTF. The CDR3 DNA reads TGTGCCATCAGTGATTCGACATCCAACTATGGCTACACCTTC.

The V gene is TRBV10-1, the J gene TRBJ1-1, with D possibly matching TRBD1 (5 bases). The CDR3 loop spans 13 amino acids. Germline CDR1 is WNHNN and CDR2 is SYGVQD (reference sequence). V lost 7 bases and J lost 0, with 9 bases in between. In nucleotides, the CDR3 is TGCGCCAGCACCAGGGACTTGAACACTGAAGCTTTCTTT. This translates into CASTRDLNTEAFF.

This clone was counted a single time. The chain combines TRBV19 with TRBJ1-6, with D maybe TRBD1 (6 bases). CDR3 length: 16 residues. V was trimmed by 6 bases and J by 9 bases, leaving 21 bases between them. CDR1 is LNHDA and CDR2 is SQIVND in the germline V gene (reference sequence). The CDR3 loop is CASRDPMGRGGSPLHF. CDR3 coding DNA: TGTGCCAGTAGAGATCCGATGGGCAGGGGCGGTTCACCCCTCCACTTT. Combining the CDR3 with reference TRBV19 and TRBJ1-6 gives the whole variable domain DGGITQSPKYLFRKEGQNVTLSCEQNLNHDAMYWYRQDPGQGLRLIYYSQIVNDFQKGDIAEGYSVSREKKESFPLTVTSAQKNPTAFYLCASRDPMGRGGSPLHFGNGTRLTVT.

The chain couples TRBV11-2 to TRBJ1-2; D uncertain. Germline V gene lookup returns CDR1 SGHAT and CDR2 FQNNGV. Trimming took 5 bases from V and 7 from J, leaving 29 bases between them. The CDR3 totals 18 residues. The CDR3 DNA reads TGTGCCAGCAGCCCTCATCCTGTAAGCCGAGCCTTCCTATCTGGCTACACCTTC. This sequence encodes CASSPHPVSRAFLSGYTF.

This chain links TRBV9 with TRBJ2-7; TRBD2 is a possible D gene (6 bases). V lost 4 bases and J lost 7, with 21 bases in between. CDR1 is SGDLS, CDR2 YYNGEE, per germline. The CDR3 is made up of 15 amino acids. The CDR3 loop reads CASSPRGGITGEQYF. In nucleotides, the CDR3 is TGTGCCAGCAGCCCTCGGGGAGGCATAACGGGGGAGCAGTACTTC.

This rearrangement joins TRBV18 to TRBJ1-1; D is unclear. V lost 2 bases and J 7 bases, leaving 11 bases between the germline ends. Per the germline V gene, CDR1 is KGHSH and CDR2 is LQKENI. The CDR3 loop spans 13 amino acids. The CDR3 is CASSPGAGDEAFF. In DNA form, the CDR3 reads TGTGCCAGCTCACCAGGTGCGGGCGATGAAGCTTTCTTT.

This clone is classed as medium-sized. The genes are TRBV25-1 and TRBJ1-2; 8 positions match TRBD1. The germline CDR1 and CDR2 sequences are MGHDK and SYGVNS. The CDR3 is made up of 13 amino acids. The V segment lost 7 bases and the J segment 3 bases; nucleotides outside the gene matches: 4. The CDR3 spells CASTSDRDYGYTF. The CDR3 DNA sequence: TGTGCCAGCACGTCGGACAGGGACTATGGCTACACCTTC.

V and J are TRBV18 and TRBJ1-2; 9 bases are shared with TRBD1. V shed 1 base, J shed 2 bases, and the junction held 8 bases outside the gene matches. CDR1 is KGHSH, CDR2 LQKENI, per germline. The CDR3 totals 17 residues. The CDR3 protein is CASSPLRDRVSNYGYTF. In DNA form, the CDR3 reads TGTGCCAGCTCACCACTCCGGGACAGGGTATCCAACTATGGCTACACCTTC. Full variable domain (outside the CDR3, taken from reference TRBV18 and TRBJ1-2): NAGVMQNPRHLVRRRGQEARLRCSPMKGHSHVYWYRQLPEEGLKFMVYLQKENIIDESGMPKERFSAEFPKEGPSILRIQQVVRGDSAAYFCASSPLRDRVSNYGYTFGSGTRLTVV.

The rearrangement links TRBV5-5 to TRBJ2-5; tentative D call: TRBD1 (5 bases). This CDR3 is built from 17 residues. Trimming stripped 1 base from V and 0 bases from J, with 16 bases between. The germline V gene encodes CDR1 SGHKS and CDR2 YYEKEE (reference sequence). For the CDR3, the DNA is TGTGCCAGCAGCTTGCTTCGCCCAGGGATAGACCAAGAGACCCAGTACTTC. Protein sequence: CASSLLRPGIDQETQYF.

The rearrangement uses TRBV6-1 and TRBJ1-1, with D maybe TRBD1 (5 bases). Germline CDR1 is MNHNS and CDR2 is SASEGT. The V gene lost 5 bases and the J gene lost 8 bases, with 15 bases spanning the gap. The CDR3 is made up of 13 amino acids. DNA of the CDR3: TGTGCCAGCAGTTCCTTAGCAGGGCGGGAAGCTTTCTTT. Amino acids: CASSSLAGREAFF.

The CDR3: CASSLSITGLAGAKETQYF. DNA of the CDR3: TGCGCCAGCAGCTTATCCATAACGGGACTAGCGGGGGCCAAAGAGACCCAGTACTTC. V gene TRBV5-1 combines with J gene TRBJ2-5; 14 bases match TRBD2. J lost 3 bases, V lost 2 bases, and 12 bases had no gene match. Per germline, CDR1 SGHRS and CDR2 YFSETQ. This CDR3 region has 19 residues.

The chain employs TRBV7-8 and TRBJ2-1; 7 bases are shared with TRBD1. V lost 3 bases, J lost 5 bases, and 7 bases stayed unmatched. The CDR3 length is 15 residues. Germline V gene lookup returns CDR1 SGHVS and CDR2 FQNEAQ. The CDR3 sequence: CASSLTGWRDNEQFF. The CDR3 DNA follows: TGTGCCAGCAGCTTGACAGGGTGGCGGGACAATGAGCAGTTCTTC.

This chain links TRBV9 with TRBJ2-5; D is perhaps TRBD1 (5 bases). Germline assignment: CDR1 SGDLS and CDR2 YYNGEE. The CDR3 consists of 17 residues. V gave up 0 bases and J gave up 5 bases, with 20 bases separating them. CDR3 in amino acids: CASSVGQGFPNVETQYF. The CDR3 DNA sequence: TGTGCCAGCAGCGTAGGGCAGGGCTTCCCAAATGTCGAGACCCAGTACTTC. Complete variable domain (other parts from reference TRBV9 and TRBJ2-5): DSGVTQTPKHLITATGQRVTLRCSPRSGDLSVYWYQQSLDQGLQFLIQYYNGEERAKGNILERFSAQQFPDLHSELNLSSLELGDSALYFCASSVGQGFPNVETQYFGPGTRLLVL.

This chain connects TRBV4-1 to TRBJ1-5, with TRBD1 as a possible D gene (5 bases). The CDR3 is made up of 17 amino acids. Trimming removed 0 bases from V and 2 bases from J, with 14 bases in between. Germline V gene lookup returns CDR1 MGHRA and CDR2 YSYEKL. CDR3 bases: TGCGCCAGCAGCCAAGAAGTACCTCAGGGTGGCAATCAGCCCCAGCATTTT. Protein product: CASSQEVPQGGNQPQHF.